These 4 T cell receptor beta chains share one sample of origin, sequenced in a study of T cells in Graves' hyperthyroidism and ophthalmopathy. RNA transcripts gave rise to amplified TCR beta CDR3 regions. The TCR CDR3 first-round RT-PCR relied on the HTBI primer set. TCRdb analysed the multiplex PCR reads with MiXCR anew, one entry per CDR3 protein. The sample has 94,000 or so distinct CDR3 sequences, about 51% seen once. What was sequenced was blood. The receptors stem from a woman in her forties with Graves' hyperthyroidism.

On this clonotype: A much larger clone lies a single base off, so this may be a read error. The V call is TRBV7-8, the J call TRBJ1-2; D unresolved. This CDR3 spans 14 amino acids. Germline assignment: CDR1 SGHVS and CDR2 FQNEAQ. The CDR3 coding sequence is TGTACCAGCAGCTTAGTATGGGCGCACTATGGCTACACCTTC. Translating it yields CTSSLVWAHYGYTF.

In this sample, this clonotype turned up many times. CDR3 residues: CASSLSKAPSRGSPLHF. The CDR3 nucleotides read TGTGCCAGCAGTTTATCCAAGGCCCCAAGCAGGGGATCACCCCTCCACTTT. The chain has TRBV6-5 and TRBJ1-6; D may be TRBD1 (6 bases). The CDR3 is 17 amino acids. V was shortened by 4 bases and J by 10 bases, with 23 bases between the two germline ends. Germline CDR1 reads MNHEY; CDR2 reads SVGAGI.

This clonotype appeared many times. The chain joins TRBV7-3 to TRBJ2-5, with 7 bases matching TRBD2. V lost 0 bases and J lost 4; bases outside the gene matches: 8. The CDR3 is made up of 16 amino acids. The germline CDR1 and CDR2 sequences are SGHTA and FQGTGA. CDR3 DNA sequence: TGTGCCAGCAGCTTAACTGGGGGGGGTTCGAGAGAGACCCAGTACTTC. It yields the protein CASSLTGGGSRETQYF.

This clonotype was recorded a few times. The chain carries TRBV29-1 and TRBJ1-1; D is uncertain. CDR1 is SQVTM, CDR2 ANQGSEA, per germline. Between the trimmed V and J ends, which lost 8 bases and 3 bases, there was a span of 16 bases. The CDR3 length is 13 residues. CDR3 loop: CSSSGSADTEAFF. The CDR3 nucleotides read TGCAGCAGTAGCGGGAGTGCCGACACTGAAGCTTTCTTT.